The 27 T cell receptor beta chains below come from one sample, sequenced in a study of radiotherapy plus CTLA-4 blockade in lung cancer. Profiled with immunoSEQ multiplex PCR; TCRdb holds only in-frame clones, not every one. This sample carries 30,000 to 35,000 clones, over 75% of them seen once, and the ten largest clones take about 26%. Material: peripheral blood, obtained from a patient treated with radiotherapy plus ipilimumab. These receptors came from a human donor with non-small cell lung cancer that progressed on radiotherapy plus ipilimumab.

The chain has TRBV9 and TRBJ2-7, with D possibly matching TRBD1 (5 bases). Germline CDR1 and CDR2: SGDLS and YYNGEE. The CDR3 sequence is 14 residues long. The V end lost 1 base, the J end lost 1 base, and 9 bases lay between the germline ends. CDR3 loop: CASSVQGSSYEQYF. The CDR3 region has the DNA TGTGCCAGCAGCGTACAGGGATCGTCCTACGAGCAGTACTTC. Full variable domain (rest looked up from reference TRBV9 and TRBJ2-7): DSGVTQTPKHLITATGQRVTLRCSPRSGDLSVYWYQQSLDQGLQFLIQYYNGEERAKGNILERFSAQQFPDLHSELNLSSLELGDSALYFCASSVQGSSYEQYFGPGTRLTVT.

This clone appeared a few times. The chain recombines TRBV19 with TRBJ1-6, with D perhaps TRBD1 (5 bases). Germline lookup yields CDR1 LNHDA and CDR2 SQIVND (reference sequence). V lost 7 bases to trimming and J lost 7 bases, with 8 bases between them. The CDR3 spans 12 residues. The CDR3 is CASNGGNSPLHF. In DNA, the CDR3 is TGTGCCAGTAATGGGGGGAATTCACCCCTCCACTTT.

There are a few counts of this clone. V is TRBV2 and J is TRBJ1-6; D ambiguous. Trimming shortened V by 4 bases and J by 9 bases, and 7 bases separated the two germline ends. Germline loops: CDR1 SNHLY, CDR2 FYNNEI. The CDR3 consists of 12 residues. The CDR3 nucleotides read TGTGCCAGCAGTGGACAACTTTCACCCCTCCACTTT. Protein sequence: CASSGQLSPLHF.

The chain recombines TRBV6-7 with TRBJ1-1, with D possibly matching TRBD1 (5 bases). TRBV6-7 is an ORF; its function is uncertain. This CDR3 spans 15 amino acids. V lost 2 bases and J lost 0, with 10 bases in between. CDR3 coding DNA: TGTGCCAGCAGTTACGGGGCAGATATGAACACTGAAGCTTTCTTT. This codes for CASSYGADMNTEAFF.

The chain employs TRBV18 and TRBJ1-1; TRBD1 might be the D (6 bases). This CDR3 spans 15 amino acids. Germline CDR1 is KGHSH and CDR2 is LQKENI. The germline V and J ends were trimmed by 1 base and 0 bases, with 9 bases remaining between them. CDR3 protein: CASSPQGVLNTEAFF. In nucleotides, the CDR3 is TGTGCCAGCTCACCACAGGGGGTTTTGAACACTGAAGCTTTCTTT.

The CDR3 DNA sequence: TGTGCCAGCCGGGAGAGGGGATTAAAAAACATTCAGTACTTC. Its protein is CASRERGLKNIQYF. V and J are TRBV6-5 and TRBJ2-4; TRBD2 is a possible D gene (6 bases). CDR3 length: 14 amino acids. Trimming took off 8 bases at V and 4 bases at J, with 15 bases between the two ends. Germline V gives CDR1 MNHEY, CDR2 SVGAGI.

The chain carries TRBV15 and TRBJ2-2, with D possibly being TRBD2 (6 bases). Germline V CDR1 and CDR2: LNHNV, YYDKDF (reference sequence). Trimming took 0 bases from V and 6 from J, leaving 14 bases between them. CDR3 length: 16 residues. The DNA of the CDR3 is TGTGCCACCAGCAGAGATCTGGGGGGTGGGGCCGGGGAGCTGTTTTTT. It translates to CATSRDLGGGAGELFF.

V is TRBV28 and J is TRBJ1-5; a possible D gene is TRBD1 (6 bases). Germline CDR1 MDHEN, CDR2 SYDVKM. V lost 5 bases, J lost 5 bases, and 13 bases lay in between. The CDR3 covers 14 residues. CDR3 sequence: CASSATGLYQPQHF. CDR3 bases: TGTGCCAGCAGTGCAACAGGGTTGTATCAGCCCCAGCATTTT. Based on the CDR3 plus reference TRBV28 and TRBJ1-5, the full variable domain is DVKVTQSSRYLVKRTGEKVFLECVQDMDHENMFWYRQDPGLGLRLIYFSYDVKMKEKGDIPEGYSVSREKKERFSLILESASTNQTSMYLCASSATGLYQPQHFGDGTRLSIL.

The table lists this clone with a few counts. The chain links TRBV6-5 to TRBJ1-3; weak D call: TRBD1 (6 bases). V was trimmed by 2 bases and J by 0 bases, leaving 11 bases between them. The germline CDR1 and CDR2 sequences are MNHEY and SVGAGI. The CDR3 runs to 16 residues. The CDR3 loop reads CASSYGTPLSGNTIYF. DNA for the CDR3: TGTGCCAGCAGTTACGGGACACCTCTCTCTGGAAACACCATATATTTT.

This clone is a singleton in its sample. The chain uses TRBV4-3 and TRBJ1-3; 10 nucleotides align to TRBD1. The CDR3 runs to 17 residues. Trimming cost V 0 bases and J 0 bases; bases outside gene matches: 2. The germline V gene has CDR1 LGHNA and CDR2 YSLEER. Written as DNA, the CDR3 is TGCGCCAGCAGCCAAGAAGGGGACAGGGGCTCTGGAAACACCATATATTTT. Amino acid sequence: CASSQEGDRGSGNTIYF.

The table lists this clone with a few counts. The J gene is TRBJ2-1, the V gene TRBV9, with 12 bases fitting TRBD2. V shed 4 bases and J 4 bases; nucleotides not matched to a gene: 21. This CDR3 contains 21 residues. CDR1 SGDLS and CDR2 YYNGEE come from the germline V gene. The CDR3 reads CASSFRLAGEPHYLQYNEQFF. The CDR3 DNA reads TGTGCCAGCAGCTTTCGACTAGCGGGGGAGCCTCATTACCTCCAGTACAATGAGCAGTTCTTC.

The chain is built from TRBV4-2 and TRBJ2-5; 9 positions match TRBD2. Trimming removed 0 bases from V and 2 bases from J; junction bases left unmatched: 7. The germline V gene encodes CDR1 LGHNA and CDR2 YNFKEQ. This CDR3 spans 17 amino acids. The DNA for the CDR3 is TGTGCCAGCAGCCAAGATCACTTAGCGGGGGTACAAGAGACCCAGTACTTC. Protein sequence: CASSQDHLAGVQETQYF.

CDR3 nucleotides: TGTGCCGGGCACCCGGGACAGGGGGATTCACCCCTCCACTTT. This encodes CAGHPGQGDSPLHF. The chain links TRBV10-3 to TRBJ1-6, with 11 bases identical to TRBD1. Germline CDR1 and CDR2: ENHRY and SYGVKD. The CDR3 is 14 amino acids. Trimming cost V 11 bases and J 8 bases; bases outside gene matches: 8.

The genes are TRBV19 and TRBJ2-1, with TRBD2 matching 14 bases. The ends lost 4 bases at V and 0 bases at J; junction bases unmatched: 2. Germline CDR1 and CDR2: LNHDA and SQIVND (reference sequence). CDR3 length: 17 residues. CDR3 sequence (DNA): TGTGCCAGTAGTAGGGGACTAGCGGGGGTCTCCTACAATGAGCAGTTCTTC. It codes for CASSRGLAGVSYNEQFF.

The chain combines TRBV6-5 with TRBJ1-3, with D uncertain. Trimming removed 4 bases from V and 1 base from J, with 11 bases in between. CDR3 length: 15 amino acids. Germline lookup yields CDR1 MNHEY and CDR2 SVGAGI. The CDR3 DNA follows: TGTGCCAGCAGTTTTACAGACGGATCTGGAAACACCATATATTTT. Its protein is CASSFTDGSGNTIYF.

CDR3 coding DNA: TGTGCCAGCAGTGAAGCGACCCCGATCGACAGGGGACGTCTCACAGATACGCAGTATTTT. Translated, it gives CASSEATPIDRGRLTDTQYF. This chain links TRBV6-1 with TRBJ2-3; 8 bases fit TRBD1. Germline loops: CDR1 MNHNS, CDR2 SASEGT. The CDR3 loop spans 20 amino acids. Trimming removed 0 bases from V and 2 bases from J; junction bases left unmatched: 16.

This chain links TRBV2 with TRBJ2-7; a weak D match, TRBD1 (6 bases). Trimming took off 8 bases at V and 6 bases at J, with 17 bases between the two ends. There are 13 residues in the CDR3. Germline loops: CDR1 SNHLY, CDR2 FYNNEI. CDR3 residues: CASQTGPSGEQYF. The CDR3 DNA reads as TGTGCCAGCCAAACAGGGCCCAGCGGCGAGCAGTACTTC.

This clone occurred once. This chain uses TRBV28 with TRBJ2-2, with D possibly TRBD1 on 8 matching bases. Germline V lookup: CDR1 MDHEN, CDR2 SYDVKM. The V end lost 2 bases, the J end lost 6 bases, and 10 bases lay between the germline ends. The CDR3 loop spans 14 amino acids. CDR3 coding DNA: TGTGCCAGCAGTTTAACAGGGGGGGCCGGGGAGCTGTTTTTT. Protein: CASSLTGGAGELFF.

V gene TRBV23-1 combines with J gene TRBJ2-7; D possibly corresponds to TRBD1 (6 bases). TRBV23-1 carries the ORF label, with uncertain function. The germline V and J ends were trimmed by 10 bases and 4 bases, with 32 bases remaining between them. The CDR3 is 18 residues long. The DNA for the CDR3 is TGCGCCACGAGGGGAGTAGTGACAGGACGAGCTATAGGATACGAGCAGTACTTC. It encodes CATRGVVTGRAIGYEQYF.

This clone was seen more than once but under ten times. This chain links TRBV16 with TRBJ1-5, with 9 bases matching TRBD1. The V gene's germline CDR1 is KGHSY and CDR2 FQNENV. Trimming removed 6 bases from V and 5 bases from J; junction bases left unmatched: 14. This CDR3 comprises 17 residues. CDR3 region: CASSLKWGQGRDQPQHF. The CDR3 DNA is TGTGCCAGCAGTCTCAAATGGGGACAGGGACGTGATCAGCCCCAGCATTTT.

The chain joins TRBV19 to TRBJ1-1; 9 bases align to TRBD1. Germline V gene sequence: CDR1 LNHDA, CDR2 SQIVND (reference sequence). V was pared by 1 base and J by 4 bases, with 1 base of the junction left unmatched. The CDR3 is 14 residues long. CDR3 sequence reads: CASSIGTGVTEAFF. Here the CDR3 DNA reads TGTGCCAGTAGTATAGGGACAGGGGTCACTGAAGCTTTCTTT.

CDR3 protein: CASSPPTIRYEQYF. In DNA, the CDR3 is TGTGCCAGCAGTCCCCCGACTATTAGGTACGAGCAGTACTTC. The rearrangement joins TRBV28 to TRBJ2-7; possibly TRBD2 for D (5 bases). The CDR3 consists of 14 residues. Trimming cost V 5 bases and J 4 bases, with 15 bases left between them. The germline CDR1 and CDR2 sequences are MDHEN and SYDVKM.

Notes on this clone: One end of the junction does not line up with germline, which may come from a read error. This chain uses TRBV29-1 with TRBJ1-4, with a weak D call TRBD1 (6 bases). CDR1 and CDR2 from the germline V gene are SQVTM and ANQGSEA. The CDR3 spans 15 residues. As DNA, the CDR3 is TGCAGCGTGAGAGGGAGGGGGGCAACTAATGAAAAACTGGTTTTT. It yields the protein CSVRGRGATNEKLVF.

Only a few counts were recorded for this clone. The genes are TRBV14 and TRBJ1-6, with no clear D. There are 12 residues in the CDR3. The ends were cut back, 3 bases at V and 8 bases at J, with 5 bases in the middle. Germline V gene lookup returns CDR1 SGHDN and CDR2 FVKESK. CDR3 coding DNA: TGTGCCAGCAGCCACACAGATTCACCCCTCCACTTT. This translates into CASSHTDSPLHF.

The gene calls are TRBV25-1 and TRBJ2-5; D unclear. The CDR3 has 15 residues. V was cut by 2 bases and J by 4 bases, with 14 bases left in between. Germline V gene data show CDR1 as MGHDK and CDR2 as SYGVNS. CDR3 region: CASSERHPQRETQYF. For the CDR3, the DNA is TGTGCCAGCAGTGAAAGACACCCGCAAAGAGAGACCCAGTACTTC.

J is TRBJ2-7 and V is TRBV7-6; 11 bases line up with TRBD2. Trimming took 6 bases from V and 6 from J; bases not matched to a gene: 7. Looked up from germline, CDR1 is SGHVS and CDR2 is FNYEAQ. The CDR3 consists of 14 residues. The DNA for the CDR3 is TGTGCCAGCAGTTCGGGACTAGCGGCGGGCGAGCAGTACTTC. Encoded protein: CASSSGLAAGEQYF. The whole variable domain, remainder taken from reference TRBV7-6 and TRBJ2-7, is GAGVSQSPRYKVTKRGQDVALRCDPISGHVSLYWYRQALGQGPEFLTYFNYEAQQDKSGLPNDRFSAERPEGSISTLTIQRTEQRDSAMYRCASSSGLAAGEQYFGPGTRLTVT.

This clone appeared a single time. This chain joins TRBV9 and TRBJ1-2; D perhaps matches TRBD1 (5 bases). The CDR3 is 14 residues long. Trimming removed 3 bases from V and 2 bases from J, with 11 bases in between. CDR1 and CDR2 (germline): SGDLS, YYNGEE. The CDR3 nucleotides read TGTGCCAGCAGCGCCTCGGACAAGAACTATGGCTACACCTTC. It translates to CASSASDKNYGYTF.